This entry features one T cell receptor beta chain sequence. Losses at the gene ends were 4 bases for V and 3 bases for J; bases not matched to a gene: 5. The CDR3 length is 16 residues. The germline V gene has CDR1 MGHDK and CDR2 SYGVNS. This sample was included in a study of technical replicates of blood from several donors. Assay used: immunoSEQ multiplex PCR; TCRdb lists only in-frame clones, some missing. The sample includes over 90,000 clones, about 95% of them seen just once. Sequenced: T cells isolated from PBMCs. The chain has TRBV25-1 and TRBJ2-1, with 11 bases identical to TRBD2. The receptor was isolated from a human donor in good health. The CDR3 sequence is CASSAGTSGFYNEQFF. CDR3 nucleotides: TGTGCCAGCAGTGCCGGGACTAGCGGATTCTACAATGAGCAGTTCTTC.